This entry concerns a single TCR beta chain. These data originate in a study of blood T cell repertoires in COVID-19. Clones were sequenced by immunoSEQ multiplex PCR, and TCRdb holds only the in-frame ones, with some missing. The data hold about 100,000 clones, with about 80% observed a single time. The sample was peripheral blood. The receptor comes from a woman aged 70-85 years with acute or convalescent COVID-19.

The CDR3 is CASSNDREETQYF. The CDR3 nucleotides are TGTGCCAGTAGTAACGACAGGGAAGAGACCCAGTACTTC. The chain joins TRBV19 to TRBJ2-5; 7 nucleotides line up with TRBD1. The CDR3 spans 13 residues. The germline V gene encodes CDR1 LNHDA and CDR2 SQIVND (reference sequence). Trimming took 4 bases from V and 3 from J; bases not matched to a gene: 2.